Following are 7 T cell receptor beta chains from one sample sequenced in a study of control samples from healthy donors and cancer patients. Using immunoSEQ multiplex PCR, the repertoire was profiled, and TCRdb retains in-frame clones only, with some absent. The table records 89,000 or so clones, more than 70% of them present only once. Sequenced sample: blood. Every receptor here comes from a man over 45 in good health.

J is TRBJ1-2 and V is TRBV4-1; the D is unclear. Trimming took off 4 bases at V and 3 bases at J, with 15 bases between the two ends. This CDR3 comprises 15 residues. CDR1 and CDR2 (germline): MGHRA, YSYEKL. CDR3 nucleotides: TGCGCCAGCAGCCCTTTAGCCCGGGCGGACTATGGCTACACCTTC. It specifies CASSPLARADYGYTF.

The chain recombines TRBV6-5 with TRBJ1-4; 9 bases fit TRBD1. V was clipped by 6 bases and J by 10 bases; unmatched bases: 12. The CDR3 has 15 residues. CDR1 is MNHEY and CDR2 is SVGAGI in the germline V gene. CDR3 coding DNA: TGTGCCAGCAGCCGACCGACAGGGGGGTCTGTAAAACTGTTTTTT. Encoded protein: CASSRPTGGSVKLFF.

J is TRBJ1-2 and V is TRBV5-5; 9 bases match TRBD1. V was clipped by 4 bases and J by 6 bases; unmatched bases: 10. Germline CDR1 SGHKS, CDR2 YYEKEE (reference sequence). CDR3 length equals 15 residues. CDR3 nucleotides: TGTGCCAGCAGCACCCCGGGGACAGGGATGGATGGCTACACCTTC. The encoded protein is CASSTPGTGMDGYTF.

The chain joins TRBV6-4 to TRBJ2-1, with 13 bases matching TRBD2. There are 15 residues in the CDR3. After removal of 5 bases from V and 5 bases from J, the junction contained 3 bases not matched to a gene. CDR1 MRHNA and CDR2 SNTAGT come from the germline V gene. The CDR3: CASSTSGGAHNEQFF. The CDR3 region has the DNA TGTGCCAGCAGTACTAGCGGGGGGGCCCACAATGAGCAGTTCTTC.

The V and J genes are TRBV4-3 and TRBJ1-1; TRBD1 is a possible D gene (5 bases). Trimming pared 0 bases from V and 0 bases from J, leaving 11 bases between. The germline V gene has CDR1 LGHNA and CDR2 YSLEER. The CDR3 is 16 residues long. CDR3 sequence reads: CASSQDRATMNTEAFF. The DNA for the CDR3 is TGCGCCAGCAGCCAAGACAGGGCAACCATGAACACTGAAGCTTTCTTT.

This clone was observed a single time. The genes are TRBV28 and TRBJ1-1, with D unclear. Trimming cost V 2 bases and J 1 base, with 5 bases left between them. The CDR3 spans 13 residues. The germline CDR1 and CDR2 sequences are MDHEN and SYDVKM. For the CDR3, the DNA is TGTGCCAGCAGTTTAAACCAGAACACTGAAGCTTTCTTT. Its protein product is CASSLNQNTEAFF.

This clone appeared a few times. The chain links TRBV29-1 to TRBJ1-1; no definite D call. The germline CDR1 and CDR2 sequences are SQVTM and ANQGSEA. V was clipped by 5 bases and J by 1 base, with 5 bases between them. The CDR3 is 11 amino acids. The CDR3 DNA follows: TGCAGCGTTCCGGGGAACACTGAAGCTTTCTTT. Translation: CSVPGNTEAFF.